This TCR beta chain originates from a study of blood T cell repertoires in COVID-19. Study-wide background: Samples of COVID-19 (acute and convalescent) were obtained from the United States, Italy and Spain. Sample material is recorded as cDNA or gDNA derived from T cells, B-cell-depleted T cells, or PBMCs.

Germline lookup yields CDR1 MNHEY and CDR2 SVGAGI. This CDR3 has 16 amino acids. The V segment lost 4 bases and the J segment 4 bases; nucleotides outside the gene matches: 4. Per the original methods: Scientists estimated how many nucleated cells there were by amplifying reference gene primers. The assay was immunoSEQ multiplex PCR, and TCRdb's table has in-frame clones only and misses some. The D gene and trimming were derived from the DNA, and the V and J assignments and clone size from that table. Of some 66,000 clones listed, about 91% are singletons. The receptor was isolated from a human donor in a cohort sampled during active COVID-19. This chain connects TRBV6-5 to TRBJ2-1; 13 bases agree with TRBD2. Sequenced material: peripheral blood. For the CDR3, the DNA is TGTGCCAGCAGTTCCCGGACTAGCGGGAGTTACAATGAGCAGTTCTTC. It is translated as CASSSRTSGSYNEQFF.